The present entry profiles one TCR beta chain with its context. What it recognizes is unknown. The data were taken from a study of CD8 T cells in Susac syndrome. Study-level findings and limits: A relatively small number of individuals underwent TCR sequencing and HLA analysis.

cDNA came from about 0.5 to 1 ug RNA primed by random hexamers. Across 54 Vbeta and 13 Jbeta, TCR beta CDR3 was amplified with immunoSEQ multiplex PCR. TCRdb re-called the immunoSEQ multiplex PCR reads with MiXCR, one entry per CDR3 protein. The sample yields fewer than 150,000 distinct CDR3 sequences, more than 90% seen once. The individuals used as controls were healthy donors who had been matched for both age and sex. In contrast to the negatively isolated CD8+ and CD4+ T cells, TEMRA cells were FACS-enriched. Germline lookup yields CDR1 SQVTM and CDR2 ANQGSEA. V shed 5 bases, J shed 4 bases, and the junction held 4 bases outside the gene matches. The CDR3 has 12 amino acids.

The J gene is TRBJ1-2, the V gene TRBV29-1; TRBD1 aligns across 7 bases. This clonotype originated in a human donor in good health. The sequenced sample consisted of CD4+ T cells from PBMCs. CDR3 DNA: TGCAGCGTTCAGGGACAGCGCTATGGCTACACCTTC. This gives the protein CSVQGQRYGYTF. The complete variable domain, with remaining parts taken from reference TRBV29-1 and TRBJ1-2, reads SAVISQKPSRDICQRGTSLTIQCQVDSQVTMMFWYRQQPGQSLTLIATANQGSEATYESGFVIDKFPISRPNLTFSTLTVSNMSPEDSSIYLCSVQGQRYGYTFGSGTRLTVV.